Included here is one TCR beta chain sequence, with context. Its matching antigen is unknown. With 3 bases removed from V and 7 bases from J, the gap between germline ends came to 22 bases. Germline V lookup: CDR1 SGHVS, CDR2 FNYEAQ. The CDR3 sequence is 17 residues long. The data stem from a study of shared clonotypes between healthy human individuals. Across the study: Donors had three CD4 naive, three CD4 memory, two CD8 naive and one CD8 memory plate apiece. Study-wide findings and caveats: As a rule, naive subsets had a larger estimated richness than memory subsets.

At a deep level, the assay was run. Sorted-subset replicate PCRs used 200 ng DNA, some 33,000 T cell genomes. Measured with immunoSEQ multiplex PCR; TCRdb has only the in-frame clones, and not every one. Of fewer than 1.6 million clones listed, roughly 98.5% are singletons. The specimen sequenced was naive CD4+ T cells sorted from blood. Subset indicated: CD45RA+ positively selected. The chain carries TRBV7-6 and TRBJ1-5; a possible D gene is TRBD1 (5 bases). The receptor's source is a man aged 30 to 45 in good health. This CDR3 is CASSFSPGGTLGQPQHF. The CDR3 bases are TGTGCCAGCAGCTTTTCTCCCGGCGGGACTTTGGGGCAGCCCCAGCATTTT.